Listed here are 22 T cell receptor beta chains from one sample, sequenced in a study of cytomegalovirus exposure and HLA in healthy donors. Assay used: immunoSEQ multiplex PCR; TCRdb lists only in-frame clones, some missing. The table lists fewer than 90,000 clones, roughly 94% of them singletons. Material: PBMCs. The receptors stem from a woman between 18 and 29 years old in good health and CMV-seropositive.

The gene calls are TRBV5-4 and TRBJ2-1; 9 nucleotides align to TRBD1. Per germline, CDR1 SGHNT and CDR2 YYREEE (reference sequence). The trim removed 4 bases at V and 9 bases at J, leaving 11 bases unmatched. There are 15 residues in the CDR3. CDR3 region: CASSPTGGHPGEQFF. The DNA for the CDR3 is TGTGCCAGCAGCCCGACAGGGGGTCATCCGGGTGAGCAGTTCTTC.

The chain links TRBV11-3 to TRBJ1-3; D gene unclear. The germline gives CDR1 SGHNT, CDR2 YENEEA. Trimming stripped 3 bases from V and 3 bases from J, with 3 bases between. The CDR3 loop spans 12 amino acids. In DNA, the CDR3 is TGTGCCAGCAGCTTCGGTGGAAACACCATATATTTT. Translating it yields CASSFGGNTIYF.

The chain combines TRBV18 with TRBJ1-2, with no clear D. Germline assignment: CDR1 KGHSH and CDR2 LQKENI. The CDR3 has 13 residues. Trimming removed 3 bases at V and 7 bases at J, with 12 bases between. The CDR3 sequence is CASSPMLGGGYTF. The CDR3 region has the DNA TGTGCCAGCTCACCGATGTTAGGCGGTGGCTACACCTTC.

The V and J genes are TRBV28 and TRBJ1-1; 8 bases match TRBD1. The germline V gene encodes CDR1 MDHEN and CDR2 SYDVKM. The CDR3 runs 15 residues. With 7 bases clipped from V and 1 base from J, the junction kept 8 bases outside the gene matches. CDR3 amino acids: CASTPGGSTNTEAFF. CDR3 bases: TGTGCCAGCACCCCAGGGGGCAGTACGAACACTGAAGCTTTCTTT.

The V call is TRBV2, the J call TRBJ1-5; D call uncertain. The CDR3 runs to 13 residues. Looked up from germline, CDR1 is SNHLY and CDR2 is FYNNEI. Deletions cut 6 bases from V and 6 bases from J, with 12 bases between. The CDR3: CASRPGTSQPQHF. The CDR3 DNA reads TGTGCCAGCAGGCCAGGCACAAGTCAGCCCCAGCATTTT.

The DNA of the CDR3 is TGCAGCGCCCGGGCACTAGCGGGGGAGGATACGCAGTATTTT. Translation gives CSARALAGEDTQYF. The rearrangement links TRBV29-1 to TRBJ2-3; 11 nucleotides match TRBD2. The V gene end was trimmed by 7 bases and the J gene end by 6 bases; junction bases not matched to a gene: 9. The length of the CDR3 is 14 residues. Germline assignment: CDR1 SQVTM and CDR2 ANQGSEA.

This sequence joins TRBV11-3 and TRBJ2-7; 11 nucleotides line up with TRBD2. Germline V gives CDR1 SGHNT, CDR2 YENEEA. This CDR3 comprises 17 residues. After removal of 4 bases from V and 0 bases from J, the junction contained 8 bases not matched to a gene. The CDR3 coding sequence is TGTGCCAGCAGCTCCCCGCCGACTAGCGGGAACTCCTACGAGCAGTACTTC. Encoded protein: CASSSPPTSGNSYEQYF.

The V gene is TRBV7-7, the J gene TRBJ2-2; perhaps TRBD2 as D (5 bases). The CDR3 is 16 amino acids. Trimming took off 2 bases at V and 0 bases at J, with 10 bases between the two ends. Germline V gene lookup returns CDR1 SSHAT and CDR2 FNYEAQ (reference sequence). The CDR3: CASSLLRGSNTGELFF. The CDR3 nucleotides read TGTGCCAGCAGCTTACTCCGGGGATCGAACACCGGGGAGCTGTTTTTT.

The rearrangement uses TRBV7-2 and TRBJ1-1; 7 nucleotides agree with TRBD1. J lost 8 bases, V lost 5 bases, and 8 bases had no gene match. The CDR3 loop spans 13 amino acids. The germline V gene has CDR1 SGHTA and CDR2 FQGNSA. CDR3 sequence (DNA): TGTGCCAGCAGCAACGATCAGGGGGAGGAAGCTTTCTTT. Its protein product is CASSNDQGEEAFF.

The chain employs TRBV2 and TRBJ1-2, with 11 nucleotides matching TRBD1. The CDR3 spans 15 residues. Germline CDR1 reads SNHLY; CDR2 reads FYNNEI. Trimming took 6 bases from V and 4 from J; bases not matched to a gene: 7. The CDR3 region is CASRPGQGAGYGYTF. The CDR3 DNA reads TGTGCCAGCAGACCCGGACAGGGGGCCGGCTATGGCTACACCTTC.

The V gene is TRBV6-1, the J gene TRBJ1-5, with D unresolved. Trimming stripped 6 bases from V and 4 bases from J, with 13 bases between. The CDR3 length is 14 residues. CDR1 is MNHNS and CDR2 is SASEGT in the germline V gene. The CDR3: CASSDGVVNQPQHF. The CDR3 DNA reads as TGTGCCAGCAGCGACGGAGTAGTGAATCAGCCCCAGCATTTT.

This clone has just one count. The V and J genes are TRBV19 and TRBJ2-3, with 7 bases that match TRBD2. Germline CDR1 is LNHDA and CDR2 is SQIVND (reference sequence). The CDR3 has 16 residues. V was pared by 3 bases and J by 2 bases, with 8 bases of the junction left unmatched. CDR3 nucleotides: TGTGCCAGTAGTATGAATCAGCGGGGTCTCACAGATACGCAGTATTTT. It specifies CASSMNQRGLTDTQYF.

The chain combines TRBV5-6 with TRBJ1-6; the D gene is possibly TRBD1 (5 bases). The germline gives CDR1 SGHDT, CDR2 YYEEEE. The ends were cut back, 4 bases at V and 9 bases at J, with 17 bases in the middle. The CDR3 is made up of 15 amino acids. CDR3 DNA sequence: TGTGCCAGCAGCACCACGGGGGTGGGGAGTTCACCCCTCCACTTT. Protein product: CASSTTGVGSSPLHF.

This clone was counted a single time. The CDR3 DNA follows: TGTGCCAGTAAGGATTCGGACAGGGAAAACACTGAAGCTTTCTTT. Encoded protein: CASKDSDRENTEAFF. V is TRBV19 and J is TRBJ1-1; 8 positions agree with TRBD1. The CDR3 covers 15 residues. The germline V gene has CDR1 LNHDA and CDR2 SQIVND (reference sequence). V was clipped by 7 bases and J by 2 bases; unmatched bases: 9.

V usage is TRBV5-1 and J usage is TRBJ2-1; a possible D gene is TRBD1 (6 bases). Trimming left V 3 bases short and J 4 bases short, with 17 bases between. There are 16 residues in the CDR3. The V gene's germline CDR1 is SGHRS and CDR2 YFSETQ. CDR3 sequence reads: CASSSEGDVSYNEQFF. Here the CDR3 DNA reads TGCGCCAGCAGCTCAGAGGGGGACGTCTCTTACAATGAGCAGTTCTTC.

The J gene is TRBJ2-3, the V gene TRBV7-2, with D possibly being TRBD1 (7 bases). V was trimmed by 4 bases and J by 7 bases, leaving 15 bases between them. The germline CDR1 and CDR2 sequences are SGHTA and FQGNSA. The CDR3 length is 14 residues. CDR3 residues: CASSSGQAGNTQYF. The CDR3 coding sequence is TGTGCCAGCAGCTCTGGACAGGCGGGGAATACGCAGTATTTT. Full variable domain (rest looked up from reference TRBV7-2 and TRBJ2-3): GAGVSQSPSNKVTEKGKDVELRCDPISGHTALYWYRQSLGQGLEFLIYFQGNSAPDKSGLPSDRFSAERTGGSVSTLTIQRTQQEDSAVYLCASSSGQAGNTQYFGPGTRLTVL.

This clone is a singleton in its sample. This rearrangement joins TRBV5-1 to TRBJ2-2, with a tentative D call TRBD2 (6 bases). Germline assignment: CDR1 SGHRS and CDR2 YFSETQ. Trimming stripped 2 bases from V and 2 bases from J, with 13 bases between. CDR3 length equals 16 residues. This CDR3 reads CASSLGTGVNTGELFF. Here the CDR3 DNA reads TGCGCCAGCAGCTTAGGGACTGGGGTAAACACCGGGGAGCTGTTTTTT.

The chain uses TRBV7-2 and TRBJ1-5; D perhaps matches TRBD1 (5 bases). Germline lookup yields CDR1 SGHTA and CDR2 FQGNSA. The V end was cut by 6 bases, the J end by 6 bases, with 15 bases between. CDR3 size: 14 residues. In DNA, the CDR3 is TGTGCCAGCAGTCCGGAGGGGTATAGTCAGCCCCAGCATTTT. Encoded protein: CASSPEGYSQPQHF.

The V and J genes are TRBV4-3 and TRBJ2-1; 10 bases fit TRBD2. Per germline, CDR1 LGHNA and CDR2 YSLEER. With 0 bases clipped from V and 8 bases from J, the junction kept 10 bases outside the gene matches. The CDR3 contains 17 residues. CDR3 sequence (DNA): TGCGCCAGCAGCCAAGATACGACTAGCGGGTCAGGGTATGAGCAGTTCTTC. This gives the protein CASSQDTTSGSGYEQFF.

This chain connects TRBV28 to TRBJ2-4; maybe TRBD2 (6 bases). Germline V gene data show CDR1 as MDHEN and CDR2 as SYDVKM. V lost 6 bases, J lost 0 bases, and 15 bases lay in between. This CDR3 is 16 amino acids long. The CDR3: CASRGGLSIAKNIQYF. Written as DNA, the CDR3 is TGTGCCAGCAGAGGAGGGCTCTCCATAGCCAAAAACATTCAGTACTTC.

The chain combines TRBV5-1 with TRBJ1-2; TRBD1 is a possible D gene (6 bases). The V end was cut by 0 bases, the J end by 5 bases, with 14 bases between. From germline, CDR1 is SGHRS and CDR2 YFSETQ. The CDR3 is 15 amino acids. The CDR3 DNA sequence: TGCGCCAGCAGCTTGGGGGACACCCGGATTTATGGCTACACCTTC. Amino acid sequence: CASSLGDTRIYGYTF.

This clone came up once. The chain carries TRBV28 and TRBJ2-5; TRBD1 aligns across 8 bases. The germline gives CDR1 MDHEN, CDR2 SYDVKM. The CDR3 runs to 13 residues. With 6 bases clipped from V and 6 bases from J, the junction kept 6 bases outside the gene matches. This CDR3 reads CASRPQGVKTQYF. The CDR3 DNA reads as TGTGCCAGCAGACCACAGGGGGTGAAGACCCAGTACTTC.